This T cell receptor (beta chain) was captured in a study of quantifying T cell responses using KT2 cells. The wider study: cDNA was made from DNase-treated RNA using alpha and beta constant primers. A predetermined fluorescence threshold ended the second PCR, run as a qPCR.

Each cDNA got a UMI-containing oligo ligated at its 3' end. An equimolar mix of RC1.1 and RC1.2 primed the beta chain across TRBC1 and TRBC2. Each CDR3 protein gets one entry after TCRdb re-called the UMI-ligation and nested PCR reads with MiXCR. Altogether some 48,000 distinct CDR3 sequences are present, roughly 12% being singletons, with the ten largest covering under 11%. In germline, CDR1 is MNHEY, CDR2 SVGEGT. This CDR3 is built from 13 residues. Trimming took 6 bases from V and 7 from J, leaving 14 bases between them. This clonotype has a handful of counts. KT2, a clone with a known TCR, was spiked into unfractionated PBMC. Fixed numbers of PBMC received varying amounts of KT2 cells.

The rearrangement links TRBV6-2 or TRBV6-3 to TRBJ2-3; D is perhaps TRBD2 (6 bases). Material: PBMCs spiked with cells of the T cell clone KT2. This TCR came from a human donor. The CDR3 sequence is CASRSTGSYTQYF. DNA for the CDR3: TGTGCCAGCAGGAGTACCGGGAGTTATACGCAGTATTTT.